This T cell receptor beta chain was retrieved from a study of regulatory T cells in long-lasting Graves disease. Time point meaning: newly diagnosed GD, antithyroid drugs for less than 3 months. The TCR library used RNA extracted from PBMCs. Libraries of TCR beta came from iRepertoire HTBI primers plus Arm-PCR of CDR3 regions. As handled by the study authors: Spanning all samples, the identified segments comprised some 66 TRBV and about 13 TRBJ. TCRdb fed the multiplex PCR reads into MiXCR, producing one record per CDR3 protein. The V and J calls here are based on TCRdb, not the publication. The sample shows roughly 520,000 distinct CDR3 sequences, 12% of them seen only once. The sample holds a few counts of this clonotype. A junction boundary mismatches the germline segment, possibly from a read error. In addition, the sample was reused for a study of T cells in Graves' hyperthyroidism and ophthalmopathy. That work states: Most clonotypes expanded in thyroid above 0.001 were likewise present in blood.

The clonotype originates from a woman younger than 45 with Graves disease. The specimen comprised peripheral blood mononuclear cells (PBMCs), sampled at new diagnosis, from a patient treated with antithyroid drugs.

The CDR3 here is CVSSFRQPFYEQYF. CDR3 nucleotide sequence: TGTGTCAGCAGTTTTAGGCAGCCTTTTTACGAGCAGTACTTC. The rearrangement joins TRBV28 to TRBJ2-7; D is undetermined. This CDR3 is built from 14 residues. Germline values: CDR1 MDHEN, CDR2 SYDVKM.